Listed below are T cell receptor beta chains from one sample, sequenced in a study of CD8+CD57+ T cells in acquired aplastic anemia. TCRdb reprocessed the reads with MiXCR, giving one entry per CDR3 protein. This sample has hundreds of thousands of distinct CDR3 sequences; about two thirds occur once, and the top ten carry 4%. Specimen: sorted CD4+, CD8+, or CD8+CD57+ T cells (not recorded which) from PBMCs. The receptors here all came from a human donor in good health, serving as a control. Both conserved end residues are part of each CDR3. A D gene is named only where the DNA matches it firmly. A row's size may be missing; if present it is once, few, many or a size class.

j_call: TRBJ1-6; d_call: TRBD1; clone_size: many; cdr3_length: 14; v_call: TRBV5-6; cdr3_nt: TGTGCCAGCAGCTCGGGAGGGGGCAATTCACCCCTCCACTTT; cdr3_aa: CASSSGGGNSPLHF
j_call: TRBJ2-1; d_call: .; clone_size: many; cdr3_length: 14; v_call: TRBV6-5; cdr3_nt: TGTGCCAGCAGTTACGGCGAAACCTACAATGAGCAGTTCTTC; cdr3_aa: CASSYGETYNEQFF
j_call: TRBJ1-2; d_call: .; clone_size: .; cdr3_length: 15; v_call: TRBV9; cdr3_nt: TGTGCCAGCAGCGACCGTATAGGGGAGACCCAGTACTACACCTTC; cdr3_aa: CASSDRIGETQYYTF
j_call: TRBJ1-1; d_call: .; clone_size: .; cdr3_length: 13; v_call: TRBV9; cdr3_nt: TGTGCCAGCAGCGTGTCGCGACAAGTCTACGAGCACTTT; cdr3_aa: CASSVSRQVYEHF
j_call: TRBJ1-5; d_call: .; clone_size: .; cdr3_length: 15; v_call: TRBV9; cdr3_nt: TGTGCCAGCAGCGTATCTAATTCACCCCTCCACTTCCAGCATTTT; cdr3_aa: CASSVSNSPLHFQHF
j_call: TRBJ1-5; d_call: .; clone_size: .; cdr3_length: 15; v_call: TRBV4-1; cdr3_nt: TGCGCCAGCAGCCAAGTCTGGAATGAAATCAGCCCCCAGCATTTT; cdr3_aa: CASSQVWNEISPQHF
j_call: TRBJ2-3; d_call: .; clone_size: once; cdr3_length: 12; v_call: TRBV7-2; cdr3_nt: TGTGCCAGCGAGGGGGGCGCAAATACGCAGTATTTT; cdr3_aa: CASEGGANTQYF
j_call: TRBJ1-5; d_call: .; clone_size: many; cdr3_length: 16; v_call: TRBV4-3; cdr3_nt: TGCGCCAGCAGCCAAGATCTGGGGGAGGCCAATCAGCCCCAGCATTTT; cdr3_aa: CASSQDLGEANQPQHF
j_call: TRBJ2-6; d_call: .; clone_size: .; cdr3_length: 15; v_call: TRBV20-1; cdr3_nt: TGCAGTGCTAGATCCGGAGACTCTGGGGCCAACGTCCTGACTTTC; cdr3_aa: CSARSGDSGANVLTF
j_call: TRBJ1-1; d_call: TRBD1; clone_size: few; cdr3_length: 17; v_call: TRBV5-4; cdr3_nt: TGTGCCAGTTTCCCGGGACAGGGGATCGAAACGAACACTGAAGCTTTCTTT; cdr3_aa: CASFPGQGIETNTEAFF
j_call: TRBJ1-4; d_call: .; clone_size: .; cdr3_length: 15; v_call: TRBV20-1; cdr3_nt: TGCAGTGCTGCGACTAGCGACAGGAGCGATGAAAAACTGTTTTTT; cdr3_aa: CSAATSDRSDEKLFF